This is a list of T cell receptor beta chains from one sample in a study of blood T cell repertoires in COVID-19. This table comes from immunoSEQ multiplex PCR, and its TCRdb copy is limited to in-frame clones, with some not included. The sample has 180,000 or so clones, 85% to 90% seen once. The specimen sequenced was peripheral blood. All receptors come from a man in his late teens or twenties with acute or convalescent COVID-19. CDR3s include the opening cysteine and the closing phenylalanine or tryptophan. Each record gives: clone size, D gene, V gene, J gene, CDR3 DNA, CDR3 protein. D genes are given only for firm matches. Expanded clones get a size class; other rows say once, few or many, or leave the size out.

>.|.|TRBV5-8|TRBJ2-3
TGTGCCAGCAGCTTGCAGGGTCCAGATACGCAGTATTTT
CASSLQGPDTQYF
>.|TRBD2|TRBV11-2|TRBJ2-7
TGTGCCAGCAGCTTAATAGCGGGGGGCAACTACGAGCAGTACTTC
CASSLIAGGNYEQYF
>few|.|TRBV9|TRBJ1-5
TGTGCCAGCAGCGTAGGATCTCGGGGGAATCAGCCCCAGCATTTT
CASSVGSRGNQPQHF
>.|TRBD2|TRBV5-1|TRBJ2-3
TGCGCCAGCAGCCCGATCGTTACTAGCGGGGGCGCAGATACGCAGTATTTT
CASSPIVTSGGADTQYF
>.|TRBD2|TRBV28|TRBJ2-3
TGTGCCAGCAGTCCCCTAGCGGGGGTTATCACAGATACGCAGTATTTT
CASSPLAGVITDTQYF
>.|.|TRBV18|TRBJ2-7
TGTGCCAGCTCACCAAAGGGAGGATCCTACGAGCAGTACTTC
CASSPKGGSYEQYF
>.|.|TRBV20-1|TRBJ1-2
TGCAGTGCTAGTGTCCAGGGTTCCCGATATGGCTACACCTTC
CSASVQGSRYGYTF
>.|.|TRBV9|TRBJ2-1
TGTGCCAGCAGCGTAGACCCGGGGAGGTTTAACAATGAGCAGTTCTTC
CASSVDPGRFNNEQFF
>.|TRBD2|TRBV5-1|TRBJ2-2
TGCGCCAGCAGCTCCCGGACTAGCGCCAGTTTGAACACCGGGGAGCTGTTTTTT
CASSSRTSASLNTGELFF
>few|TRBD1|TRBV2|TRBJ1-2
TGTGCCAGCAGTTTTACCGGGACAGGGGGGAACTATGGCTACACCTTC
CASSFTGTGGNYGYTF
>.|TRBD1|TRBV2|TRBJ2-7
TGTGCCAGCAGTGACTACAGGGGGCTATCCTACGAGCAGTACTTC
CASSDYRGLSYEQYF
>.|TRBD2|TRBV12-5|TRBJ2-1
TGTGCTAGTGGTTCCCGAAAGCGGGGGGGCATATACAATGAGCAGTTCTTC
CASGSRKRGGIYNEQFF
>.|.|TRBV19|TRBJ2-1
TGTGCCAGTAGTAGGGCAAGGTCCTCCTACAATGAGCAGTTCTTC
CASSRARSSYNEQFF
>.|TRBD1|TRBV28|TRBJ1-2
TGTGCCAGCAGTCCGGGACAGGGGAAATATGGCTACACCTTC
CASSPGQGKYGYTF
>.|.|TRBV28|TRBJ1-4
TGTGCCAGCAGTCCTCATACGGGGGGCGATGAAAAACTGTTTTTT
CASSPHTGGDEKLFF
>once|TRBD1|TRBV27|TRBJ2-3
TGTGCCAGCAGTTTAAATCCCACACAGGGGTGGGATACGCAGTATTTT
CASSLNPTQGWDTQYF
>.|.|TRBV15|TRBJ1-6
TGTGCCACCAGCAGAGATCGGGGAAATAATTCACCCCTCCACTTT
CATSRDRGNNSPLHF
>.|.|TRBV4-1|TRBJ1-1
TGCGCCAGCAGCCAAGAGTACAGTTTAGTGAACACTGAAGCTTTCTTT
CASSQEYSLVNTEAFF
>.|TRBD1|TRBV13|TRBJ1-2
TGTGCCAGCAGCTCGTGGACAGGGGATCCTGGCAATGGCTACACCTTC
CASSSWTGDPGNGYTF
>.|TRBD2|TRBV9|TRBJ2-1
TGTGCCAGCAGCGTGCTAGCGGGGGGGGCTGTACTCAATGAGCAGTTCTTC
CASSVLAGGAVLNEQFF
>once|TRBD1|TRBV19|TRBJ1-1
TGTGCCAGTAGGGTGACAGGGGGAATTCCTGAGGCTTTCTTT
CASRVTGGIPEAFF
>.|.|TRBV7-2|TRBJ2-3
TGTGCCAGCAGCTTATTGTCTTCGACAGATACGCAGTATTTT
CASSLLSSTDTQYF